This T cell receptor beta chain was captured in a study of metastatic and nonmetastatic thyroid tumors. Turning to the study itself: Repertoires from malignant and benign thyroid patients were compared across blood and tumor or nodule tissue.

Regarding the study as a whole: Patients with malignant thyroid tumors reportedly had significantly higher TCR beta diversity than those with benign nodules, in blood and tumor.

Treatment of any kind had been given to no patient before thyroid surgery. TCRdb reprocessed the PCR reads via MiXCR. The sample records 20,000 to 25,000 clones, about a fifth being singletons. The CDR3 consists of 13 residues. Details on this clone: The antigen is not known. A read error may produce the germline difference seen at one junction end.

The sequencing input was blood. This rearrangement joins TRBV12-3 or TRBV12-4 to TRBJ2-1, with TRBD2 as a possible D gene (6 bases). This sequence was found in a female donor with papillary thyroid cancer or a benign thyroid nodule (not recorded which). Some clones in this sample may be carry-over from other donors' samples. CDR3 loop: CSSSLAVPSEQFF. Here the CDR3 DNA reads TGTTCCAGCAGTTTAGCGGTGCCCTCCGAGCAGTTCTTC.